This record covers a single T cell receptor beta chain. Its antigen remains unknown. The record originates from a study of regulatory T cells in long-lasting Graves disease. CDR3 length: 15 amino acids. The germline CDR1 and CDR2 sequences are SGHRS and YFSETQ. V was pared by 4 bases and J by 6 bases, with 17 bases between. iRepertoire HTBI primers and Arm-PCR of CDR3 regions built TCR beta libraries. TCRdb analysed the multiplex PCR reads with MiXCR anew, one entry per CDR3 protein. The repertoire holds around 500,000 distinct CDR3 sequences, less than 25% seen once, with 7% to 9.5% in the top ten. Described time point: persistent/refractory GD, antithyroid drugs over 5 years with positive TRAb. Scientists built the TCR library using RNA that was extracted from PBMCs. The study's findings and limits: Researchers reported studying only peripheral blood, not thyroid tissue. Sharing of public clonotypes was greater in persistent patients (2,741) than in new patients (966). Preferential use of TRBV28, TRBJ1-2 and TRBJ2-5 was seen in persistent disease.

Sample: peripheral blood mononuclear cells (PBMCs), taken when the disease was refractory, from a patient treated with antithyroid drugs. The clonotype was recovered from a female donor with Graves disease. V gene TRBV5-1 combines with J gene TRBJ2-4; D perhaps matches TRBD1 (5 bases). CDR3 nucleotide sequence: TGCGCCAGCAGCCCCTTGACATTGGGGCTAAACATTCAGTACTTC. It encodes CASSPLTLGLNIQYF.